Following are 17 T cell receptor beta chains from one sample sequenced in a study of cytomegalovirus exposure and HLA in healthy donors. Vbeta (60) and Jbeta (13) primers were used in the PCR. Libraries were prepared by immunoSEQ multiplex PCR; TCRdb keeps only in-frame clonotypes and omits some of them. The sample has approximately 110,000 clones, over 80% seen once. Sequenced material: PBMCs. Receptor source: a man aged 45-65 years in good health and CMV-seronegative.

The J gene is TRBJ2-7, the V gene TRBV6-5; 8 bases are a match to TRBD1. Germline CDR1 MNHEY, CDR2 SVGAGI. Unmatched junction bases numbered 6, after V lost 1 base and J lost 4 bases. The CDR3 has 15 residues. The CDR3 DNA sequence: TGTGCCAGCAGTTACTACTCAACAGGGGGGTACGAGCAGTACTTC. Translated, it gives CASSYYSTGGYEQYF.

The J gene is TRBJ1-5, the V gene TRBV19; D is ambiguous. The CDR3 runs 15 residues. The germline CDR1 and CDR2 sequences are LNHDA and SQIVND (reference sequence). V lost 0 bases to trimming and J lost 6 bases, with 12 bases between them. CDR3 sequence (DNA): TGTGCCAGTAGTATAGAGCGTCGAAACGGTCAGCCCCAGCATTTT. Encoded protein: CASSIERRNGQPQHF.

The V and J genes are TRBV7-9 and TRBJ1-2, with D perhaps TRBD1 (6 bases). Trimming took 1 base from V and 4 from J, leaving 7 bases between them. This CDR3 spans 13 amino acids. Looked up from germline, CDR1 is SEHNR and CDR2 is FQNEAQ (reference sequence). CDR3 sequence reads: CASSLGGGYGYTF. The CDR3 coding sequence is TGTGCCAGCAGCTTAGGAGGGGGCTATGGCTACACCTTC.

The chain combines TRBV27 with TRBJ1-4, with D uncertain. Trimming pared 2 bases from V and 7 bases from J, leaving 17 bases between. This CDR3 is built from 16 residues. Looked up from germline, CDR1 is MNHEY and CDR2 is SMNVEV (reference sequence). The CDR3 here is CASSLSFGIGGEKLFF. The CDR3 DNA follows: TGTGCCAGCAGTTTAAGTTTCGGGATTGGTGGTGAAAAACTGTTTTTT.

The chain recombines TRBV7-2 with TRBJ1-5; possibly TRBD1 for D (5 bases). CDR3 size: 17 residues. Germline assignment: CDR1 SGHTA and CDR2 FQGNSA. The V and J ends lost 5 bases and 0 bases respectively, with 17 bases between them. The CDR3 protein is CASSGRGGALSNQPQHF. The CDR3 coding sequence is TGTGCCAGCAGCGGTAGGGGAGGGGCGCTTAGCAATCAGCCCCAGCATTTT.

The chain joins TRBV7-2 to TRBJ2-2; 11 bases match TRBD2. This CDR3 has 14 amino acids. The junction had 2 bases not matched to a gene; V was cut back by 4 bases and J by 7 bases. The germline CDR1 and CDR2 sequences are SGHTA and FQGNSA. CDR3 region: CASSSGTSGGELFF. The CDR3 DNA reads TGTGCCAGCAGCTCCGGGACTAGCGGCGGGGAGCTGTTTTTT.

V usage is TRBV6-6 and J usage is TRBJ1-5, with TRBD1 identical over 7 bases. Trimming at V came to 4 bases and at J to 7 bases, leaving 7 bases not matched to a gene. The CDR3 spans 14 residues. Germline assignment: CDR1 MNHNY and CDR2 SVGAGI (reference sequence). The CDR3 is CASSLTGVGQPQHF. The CDR3, as DNA: TGTGCCAGCAGTTTAACAGGGGTGGGGCAGCCCCAGCATTTT.

V usage is TRBV29-1 and J usage is TRBJ2-5; D might be TRBD2 (5 bases). The ends were cut back, 1 base at V and 4 bases at J, with 13 bases in the middle. This CDR3 has 14 amino acids. The germline CDR1 and CDR2 sequences are SQVTM and ANQGSEA. CDR3 nucleotide sequence: TGCAGCGTTGAAGGTCGAAGCGGAGGAGAGACCCAGTACTTC. It specifies CSVEGRSGGETQYF. The entire variable domain, with the rest obtained from reference TRBV29-1 and TRBJ2-5, is as follows: SAVISQKPSRDICQRGTSLTIQCQVDSQVTMMFWYRQQPGQSLTLIATANQGSEATYESGFVIDKFPISRPNLTFSTLTVSNMSPEDSSIYLCSVEGRSGGETQYFGPGTRLLVL.

This chain joins TRBV4-1 and TRBJ1-6; 9 bases match TRBD1. After removal of 2 bases from V and 10 bases from J, the junction contained 3 bases not matched to a gene. The CDR3 totals 14 residues. Germline values: CDR1 MGHRA, CDR2 YSYEKL. Written as DNA, the CDR3 is TGCGCCAGCAGCCAACGACAGGGGGGATCACCCCTCCACTTT. Amino acid sequence: CASSQRQGGSPLHF.

The CDR3 reads CASSYSQERRPQHF. CDR3 in DNA: TGTGCCAGCAGTTACTCTCAGGAAAGACGGCCCCAGCATTTT. The gene calls are TRBV6-7 and TRBJ1-5, with no clear D. TRBV6-7 has ORF status, its function being uncertain. The CDR3 is 14 residues long. The V and J ends lost 0 bases and 9 bases respectively, with 12 bases between them.

V is TRBV7-2 and J is TRBJ2-5, with 7 positions matching TRBD1. There are 15 residues in the CDR3. The V and J ends lost 5 bases and 1 base, in that order; junction bases with no gene match: 7. Germline CDR1 and CDR2: SGHTA and FQGNSA. In DNA, the CDR3 is TGTGCCAGCAGCGCCCGGGACAGACGCCAAGAGACCCAGTACTTC. Amino acids: CASSARDRRQETQYF.

Comment on this clone: An end of the junction differs from the germline gene, which may be a read error. The DNA of the CDR3 is TGTCCCAGCAGCTTAAGACCCTCTGGGGCCTACGAGCAGTACTTC. This sequence encodes CPSSLRPSGAYEQYF. V is TRBV7-9 and J is TRBJ2-5; D not resolved. TRBJ2-7 matches the DNA end more closely, so the J call is doubtful. This CDR3 is built from 15 residues. Germline V gene sequence: CDR1 SEHNR, CDR2 FQNEAQ (reference sequence).

The rearrangement links TRBV7-9 to TRBJ1-1, with D possibly TRBD1 on 5 matching bases. The CDR3 sequence is 14 residues long. V dropped 3 bases and J dropped 5 bases, with 13 bases sitting between them. The germline gives CDR1 SEHNR, CDR2 FQNEAQ (reference sequence). The CDR3 DNA reads as TGTGCCAGCAGCTTTGCCAGGGTTGAAACTGAAGCTTTCTTT. Its translation: CASSFARVETEAFF.

The V and J genes are TRBV15 and TRBJ2-4; 11 nucleotides align to TRBD2. This CDR3 contains 16 residues. Germline trimming cut 3 bases from V and 1 base from J; bases unmatched to any gene: 2. CDR1 is LNHNV and CDR2 is YYDKDF in the germline V gene (reference sequence). The CDR3 coding sequence is TGTGCCACCAGCAGGTCTAGCGGGGGGGCCAAAAACATTCAGTACTTC. Amino acid sequence: CATSRSSGGAKNIQYF.

This clone was detected once. The chain carries TRBV28 and TRBJ1-5, with D perhaps matching TRBD1 (5 bases). The CDR3 runs to 13 residues. Germline V gives CDR1 MDHEN, CDR2 SYDVKM. The germline V and J ends were trimmed by 6 bases and 7 bases, with 13 bases remaining between them. CDR3 in DNA: TGTGCCAGCAGGCCGCCACGGGGGCAGCCCCAGCATTTT. It is translated as CASRPPRGQPQHF.

This rearrangement joins TRBV7-8 to TRBJ2-4; TRBD2 matches at 9 bases. This CDR3 region has 18 residues. Germline CDR1 and CDR2: SGHVS and FQNEAQ. Trimming at V came to 1 base and at J to 2 bases, leaving 9 bases not matched to a gene. The CDR3 nucleotides read TGTGCCAGCAGCTTAGTCCTGAGTGCGGGGGGGCCCAAAAACATTCAGTACTTC. Residues: CASSLVLSAGGPKNIQYF. The variable domain in full, with the rest retrieved from reference TRBV7-8 and TRBJ2-4, is GAGVSQSPRYKVAKRGQDVALRCDPISGHVSLFWYQQALGQGPEFLTYFQNEAQLDKSGLPSDRFFAERPEGSVSTLKIQRTQQEDSAVYLCASSLVLSAGGPKNIQYFGAGTRLSVL.

CDR3: CASSLGPTNSETQYF. The DNA for the CDR3 is TGTGCCAGCAGCTTAGGCCCGACAAATTCGGAGACCCAGTACTTC. The J gene is TRBJ2-5, the V gene TRBV7-7; D not certain. The CDR3 covers 15 residues. The germline V gene encodes CDR1 SSHAT and CDR2 FNYEAQ (reference sequence). V was trimmed by 1 base and J by 5 bases, leaving 14 bases between them.